The TCR beta chain described here comes from a study of graft-versus-host responses after intestinal transplantation. The overall study: Tacrolimus and steroids were given for 2 to 4 years to all recipients after anti-thymocyte globulin induction.

The assay was immunoSEQ multiplex PCR, and TCRdb's table has in-frame clones only and misses some. The sample carries about 120,000 clones, over 75% recorded once. Germline CDR1 is SNHLY and CDR2 is FYNNEI. This CDR3 has 14 residues. Trimming pared 5 bases from V and 0 bases from J, leaving 11 bases between. About this clone itself: Its target is unknown.

The sample consisted of unstimulated CD4+ T cells sorted from spleen or lymph node cells, taken before intestinal transplant. The chain employs TRBV2 and TRBJ2-7, with a tentative D call TRBD1 (6 bases). This receptor was taken from a human donor who received an intestinal transplant. CDR3 coding DNA: TGTGCCAGCAGTTACAGGGCTAGCTCCTACGAGCAGTACTTC. Protein product: CASSYRASSYEQYF.